This T cell receptor (beta chain) was identified during a study of pediatric ulcerative colitis. General study points: A couple of rectal clonotypes were found only in ulcerative colitis patients, all of them.

Germline CDR1 reads SGDLS; CDR2 reads YYNGEE. After removal of 0 bases from V and 8 bases from J, the junction contained 14 bases not matched to a gene. This CDR3 is 20 amino acids long. In its sample, this clone was seen once. The antigen remains unidentified. The assay was immunoSEQ multiplex PCR, and TCRdb's table has in-frame clones only and misses some. The top ten hold around 3.5% of the sample, which has about 64,000 clones, 85% to 90% seen once. The chain joins TRBV9 to TRBJ2-1, with TRBD2 matching 16 bases. This TCR was recovered from a boy aged 5-17 years with severe ulcerative colitis. Source material: blood. This CDR3 is CASSVGLAPGLAGGRDEQFF. The CDR3 DNA follows: TGTGCCAGCAGCGTAGGACTCGCCCCGGGACTAGCGGGAGGGCGGGATGAGCAGTTCTTC.